These 29 T cell receptor beta chains were sequenced from one sample in a study of T cell clonotyping in hematopoietic cell transplantation. The method was immunoSEQ multiplex PCR; TCRdb's version includes in-frame clones alone and lacks a portion of them. The sample lists some 28,000 clones; 82% were seen once. The time point denotes: recipient sample about 28 days before transplant, after cytoreduction. The sample in question was peripheral blood mononuclear cells, obtained before stem cell transplant. Source of these receptors: a man in his forties or fifties with acute myeloid leukemia. Some clones in this sample may be carry-over from other donors' samples.

This clone has only a few counts. This sequence joins TRBV6-6 and TRBJ1-5, with 7 bases identical to TRBD1. This CDR3 has 13 residues. The germline CDR1 and CDR2 sequences are MNHNY and SVGAGI (reference sequence). V gave up 8 bases and J gave up 0 bases; unmatched junction bases: 1. This chain's CDR3 is CASRDSSNQPQHF. CDR3 DNA: TGTGCCAGCCGGGACAGTAGCAATCAGCCCCAGCATTTT.

The V call is TRBV6-6, the J call TRBJ2-7; 10 bases match TRBD1. Germline lookup yields CDR1 MNHNY and CDR2 SVGAGI (reference sequence). J was trimmed by 7 bases and V by 7 bases; bases with no gene match: 10. CDR3 size: 14 residues. The CDR3 reads CASKRDRGGREQYF. CDR3 sequence (DNA): TGTGCCAGCAAACGGGACAGGGGTGGACGGGAGCAGTACTTC.

The chain couples TRBV28 to TRBJ1-1; D unclear. The V end lost 3 bases, the J end lost 1 base, and 3 bases lay between the germline ends. Per germline, CDR1 MDHEN and CDR2 SYDVKM. The CDR3 has 12 residues. The CDR3 spells CASSLTNTEAFF. CDR3 sequence (DNA): TGTGCCAGCAGTTTGACGAACACTGAAGCTTTCTTT.

The V call is TRBV5-1, the J call TRBJ2-5, with D hard to call. Germline CDR1 reads SGHRS; CDR2 reads YFSETQ. Trimming took off 5 bases at V and 5 bases at J, with 13 bases between the two ends. The CDR3 consists of 13 residues. The CDR3 region has the DNA TGCGCCAGCAGTCTGACATTTCACGAGACCCAGTACTTC. As protein: CASSLTFHETQYF.

The V call is TRBV2, the J call TRBJ2-7; D could derive from TRBD1 or TRBD2 (5 bases each). V lost 1 base, J lost 7 bases, and 14 bases lay in between. The CDR3 sequence is 14 residues long. Germline V lookup: CDR1 SNHLY, CDR2 FYNNEI. This CDR3 is CASSEVGTLKEQYF. The CDR3 DNA sequence: TGTGCCAGCAGTGAAGTTGGGACCTTGAAAGAGCAGTACTTC.

The rearrangement uses TRBV20-1 and TRBJ1-2; D gene ambiguous. This CDR3 comprises 11 residues. V dropped 7 bases and J dropped 7 bases, with 13 bases sitting between them. Germline loops: CDR1 DFQATT, CDR2 SNEGSKA (reference sequence). As DNA, the CDR3 is TGCAGTGTACGGACGTCGGGTGGCTACACCTTC. This encodes CSVRTSGGYTF.

The chain couples TRBV5-1 to TRBJ2-1, with 8 bases identical to TRBD2. The CDR3 runs to 16 residues. In germline, CDR1 is SGHRS, CDR2 YFSETQ. V lost 4 bases, J lost 2 bases, and 8 bases stayed unmatched. CDR3 coding DNA: TGCGCCAGCAGCCGGGCGGGGGGAGTCGCCTACAATGAGCAGTTCTTC. This translates into CASSRAGGVAYNEQFF.

A single count supports this clone. The rearrangement joins TRBV5-1 to TRBJ2-7; 7 bases align to TRBD2. This CDR3 has 15 amino acids. J was trimmed by 4 bases and V by 4 bases; bases with no gene match: 11. Germline V gene sequence: CDR1 SGHRS, CDR2 YFSETQ. The CDR3 reads CASSPREGALYEQYF. As DNA, the CDR3 is TGCGCCAGCAGCCCCAGGGAGGGAGCGTTATACGAGCAGTACTTC.

V gene TRBV7-2 combines with J gene TRBJ2-5, with a weak D call TRBD2 (5 bases). CDR3 length: 14 residues. Trimming cost V 3 bases and J 2 bases, with 10 bases left between them. Germline values: CDR1 SGHTA, CDR2 FQGNSA. CDR3 sequence (DNA): TGTGCCAGCAGCTTTTACGGAGGACAAGAGACCCAGTACTTC. This encodes CASSFYGGQETQYF.

The chain employs TRBV27 and TRBJ2-1; no firm D call. The CDR3 spans 14 residues. Germline CDR1 reads MNHEY; CDR2 reads SMNVEV (reference sequence). The V end lost 6 bases, the J end lost 0 bases, and 9 bases lay between the germline ends. The CDR3 spells CASSRWSSYNEQFF. The CDR3 region has the DNA TGTGCCAGCAGCCGATGGAGCTCCTACAATGAGCAGTTCTTC.

The V gene is TRBV25-1, the J gene TRBJ1-2, with TRBD1 identical over 9 bases. Germline values: CDR1 MGHDK, CDR2 SYGVNS. The V segment lost 5 bases and the J segment 3 bases; nucleotides outside the gene matches: 4. This CDR3 comprises 14 residues. CDR3 DNA: TGTGCCAGCAGTTCACGACAGGGGGACTATGGCTACACCTTC. The encoded protein is CASSSRQGDYGYTF.

The V and J genes are TRBV7-6 and TRBJ2-7, with TRBD2 matching 7 bases. The CDR3 totals 15 residues. Germline V CDR1 and CDR2: SGHVS, FNYEAQ. V lost 3 bases, J lost 0 bases, and 5 bases stayed unmatched. The CDR3 nucleotides read TGTGCCAGCAGCTTGGGGCTAGCGGACTCCTACGAGCAGTACTTC. Its protein is CASSLGLADSYEQYF.

The chain joins TRBV28 to TRBJ2-1; TRBD2 matches 12 bases. V dropped 6 bases and J dropped 3; count of bases not matched to a gene: 12. Germline-derived CDR1 and CDR2 are MDHEN and SYDVKM. The CDR3 contains 18 residues. The CDR3 spells CASRRRTSGIIHYNEQFF. In DNA, the CDR3 is TGTGCCAGCAGAAGACGGACTAGCGGGATAATTCACTACAATGAGCAGTTCTTC.

The chain joins TRBV6-6 to TRBJ1-5; D is undetermined. Trimming took off 2 bases at V and 5 bases at J, with 16 bases between the two ends. Germline CDR1 is MNHNY and CDR2 is SVGAGI (reference sequence). The CDR3 is 16 amino acids. CDR3 DNA sequence: TGTGCCAGCAGTTACGGGCGCAGAATTTTCGATCAGCCCCAGCATTTT. Translated: CASSYGRRIFDQPQHF.

On this clone itself: In this CDR3 the conserved last residue, phenylalanine or tryptophan, is missing, so a read error is likely. The chain carries TRBV20-1 and TRBJ1-2; D is undetermined. Germline values: CDR1 DFQATT, CDR2 SNEGSKA (reference sequence). V was trimmed by 4 bases and J by 8 bases, leaving 8 bases between them. This CDR3 comprises 10 residues. CDR3 nucleotides: TGCAGTGCTACATACGACGGCTACACCCTC. It is translated as CSATYDGYTL.

This chain joins TRBV4-2 and TRBJ2-7, with 11 bases identical to TRBD2. Germline CDR1 reads LGHNA; CDR2 reads YNFKEQ. CDR3 length equals 14 residues. J lost 5 bases, V lost 4 bases, and 4 bases had no gene match. The CDR3 bases are TGTGCCAGCAGCCCCGCTAGCGGGAGGCACGAGCAGTACTTC. The encoded protein is CASSPASGRHEQYF.

The chain has TRBV5-1 and TRBJ2-5; no firm D call. In germline, CDR1 is SGHRS, CDR2 YFSETQ. V dropped 0 bases and J dropped 2 bases, with 11 bases sitting between them. The CDR3 consists of 15 residues. The CDR3 is CASSLGVLQQETQYF. The CDR3 bases are TGCGCCAGCAGCTTGGGAGTGCTCCAACAAGAGACCCAGTACTTC.

This clone has only one observation. V gene TRBV2 combines with J gene TRBJ1-5; D is ambiguous. This CDR3 has 17 residues. Germline assignment: CDR1 SNHLY and CDR2 FYNNEI. V lost 7 bases and J 0 bases, leaving 19 bases between the germline ends. The CDR3 sequence is CASNIPRGDNSNQPQHF. CDR3 bases: TGTGCCAGCAATATACCCCGGGGTGATAATAGCAATCAGCCCCAGCATTTT.

V and J are TRBV25-1 and TRBJ2-1; TRBD2 matches 11 bases. This CDR3 has 14 residues. The V gene end was trimmed by 7 bases and the J gene end by 6 bases; junction bases not matched to a gene: 5. CDR1 is MGHDK, CDR2 SYGVNS, per germline. CDR3 amino acids: CASNSGRAVNEQFF. The CDR3 nucleotides are TGTGCCAGCAATAGCGGGAGGGCTGTCAATGAGCAGTTCTTC.

The gene calls are TRBV19 and TRBJ1-5; 7 bases align to TRBD1. This CDR3 spans 14 amino acids. Germline assignment: CDR1 LNHDA and CDR2 SQIVND (reference sequence). V dropped 6 bases and J dropped 5; count of bases not matched to a gene: 7. For the CDR3, the DNA is TGTGCCAGTAGCGTTTGGACAGGCGATCAGCCCCAGCATTTT. Protein product: CASSVWTGDQPQHF.

The chain employs TRBV2 and TRBJ2-7, with D unclear. Germline lookup yields CDR1 SNHLY and CDR2 FYNNEI. The CDR3 runs 10 residues. Trimming left V 6 bases short and J 4 bases short, with 4 bases between. The CDR3 DNA reads as TGTGCCAGCAGGCCTTACGAGCAGTACTTC. This sequence encodes CASRPYEQYF. Complete variable domain (other parts from reference TRBV2 and TRBJ2-7): EPEVTQTPSHQVTQMGQEVILRCVPISNHLYFYWYRQILGQKVEFLVSFYNNEISEKSEIFDDQFSVERPDGSNFTLKIRSTKLEDSAMYFCASRPYEQYFGPGTRLTVT.

DNA for the CDR3: TGTGCCAGCAGGGATGAGGGACTCAGAAGACAGCCCCAGCATTTT. This translates into CASRDEGLRRQPQHF. The V call is TRBV2, the J call TRBJ1-5, with D perhaps TRBD1 (5 bases). Trimming took 6 bases from V and 7 from J, leaving 19 bases between them. The germline gives CDR1 SNHLY, CDR2 FYNNEI. This CDR3 region has 15 residues.

V is TRBV13 and J is TRBJ1-5; tentative D call: TRBD1 (5 bases). V lost 0 bases and J 2 bases, leaving 8 bases between the germline ends. Germline lookup yields CDR1 PRHDT and CDR2 FYEKMQ (reference sequence). This CDR3 comprises 15 residues. CDR3 DNA: TGTGCCAGCAGCTTAGGGGGGCCCGGCAATCAGCCCCAGCATTTT. Translating it yields CASSLGGPGNQPQHF.

This chain connects TRBV5-1 to TRBJ1-4; D gene unclear. The V and J ends lost 3 bases and 7 bases respectively, with 16 bases between them. The germline V gene encodes CDR1 SGHRS and CDR2 YFSETQ. This CDR3 is 15 amino acids long. CDR3 region: CASSSLTPGVEKLFF. The DNA of the CDR3 is TGCGCCAGCAGCTCGCTGACCCCAGGTGTTGAAAAACTGTTTTTT.

The chain is built from TRBV5-1 and TRBJ2-7; the D gene is possibly TRBD1 (6 bases). V was cut by 4 bases and J by 0 bases, with 11 bases left in between. Germline V lookup: CDR1 SGHRS, CDR2 YFSETQ. The CDR3 loop spans 14 amino acids. Here the CDR3 reads CASSEGQSSYEQYF. Here the CDR3 DNA reads TGCGCCAGCAGCGAAGGACAGAGCTCCTACGAGCAGTACTTC.

The chain recombines TRBV7-8 with TRBJ2-1; weak D call: TRBD2 (6 bases). The CDR3 is made up of 14 amino acids. Trimming left V 10 bases short and J 4 bases short, with 17 bases between. From germline, CDR1 is SGHVS and CDR2 FQNEAQ. The CDR3 loop reads CATAGIAAYNEQFF. CDR3 nucleotide sequence: TGTGCCACGGCAGGAATAGCGGCGTACAATGAGCAGTTCTTC.

V gene TRBV27 combines with J gene TRBJ2-7; 13 bases are shared with TRBD2. The V gene end was trimmed by 6 bases and the J gene end by 3 bases; junction bases not matched to a gene: 8. This CDR3 comprises 16 residues. Germline CDR1 reads MNHEY; CDR2 reads SMNVEV (reference sequence). The CDR3 here is CASSPGLAGAVYEQYF. In DNA, the CDR3 is TGTGCCAGCAGCCCTGGACTAGCGGGGGCCGTCTACGAGCAGTACTTC.

V usage is TRBV23-1 and J usage is TRBJ1-2; 9 bases map to TRBD1. TRBV23-1 is an open reading frame whose function is uncertain. V was clipped by 4 bases and J by 8 bases; unmatched bases: 8. CDR3 length: 14 amino acids. The DNA for the CDR3 is TGCGCCAGCAGTCGAGCGGACAGGGGCTCCGGCTACACCTTC. Translated, it gives CASSRADRGSGYTF.

The chain has TRBV19 and TRBJ1-1; the D is unclear. V was clipped by 3 bases and J by 5 bases, with 7 bases between them. Germline CDR1 LNHDA, CDR2 SQIVND (reference sequence). There are 12 residues in the CDR3. For the CDR3, the DNA is TGTGCCAGTAGTATCTCATGGACTGAAGCTTTCTTT. It is translated as CASSISWTEAFF.